This entry concerns a single T cell receptor (beta chain). The sample originates from a study of cytomegalovirus exposure and HLA in healthy donors. The CDR3 contains 15 residues. J was trimmed by 5 bases and V by 1 base; bases with no gene match: 6. The germline gives CDR1 MDHEN, CDR2 SYDVKM. Primers included in the PCR were 60 Vbeta and 13 Jbeta primers. Generated by immunoSEQ multiplex PCR, the TCRdb table keeps only in-frame clones and is missing some. This sample's clone table lists tens of thousands of clones. The V and J genes are TRBV28 and TRBJ2-7; 9 bases line up with TRBD1. This sequence originates from a woman between 35 and 50 years old in good health and CMV-seronegative. Sequenced material: PBMCs. In DNA, the CDR3 is TGTGCCAGCAGTTTATCCGGGACAGGGTCCCACGAGCAGTACTTC. Its translation is CASSLSGTGSHEQYF.